This TCR beta chain was recorded in a study of T cells after yellow fever vaccination. Study-level information: Preparing low-cell-number fractions relied on SMART-Seq v4 Ultra Low Input. Study-wide results and caveats: The secondary T-cell response peaked on day 5, not day 15, but was weaker.

V was shortened by 5 bases and J by 0 bases, with 12 bases between the two germline ends. Germline V lookup: CDR1 SGHTS, CDR2 YDEGEE. The CDR3 contains 15 residues. From the 5' RACE reads, TCRdb called clonotypes with MiXCR, one entry per CDR3 protein. This table holds more than 350,000 distinct CDR3 sequences, about 9.9% found once. On this clonotype itself: Its antigen is not identified.

This specimen was PBMCs, taken on the day of the first yellow fever vaccination. The chain has TRBV5-8 and TRBJ2-1, with D tentatively TRBD2 (6 bases). This receptor was identified in a man younger than 35 who received the YFV17D yellow fever vaccine. The CDR3 nucleotides are TGTGCCAGCAGTCGGGACTTCACCTCCTACAATGAGCAGTTCTTC. It encodes CASSRDFTSYNEQFF.